Given below is one T cell receptor beta chain in context. Its antigen is unknown. This specimen comes from a study of T-cell memory formation after mild COVID-19. Study overall: For the most part, TCR clusters were specific to one donor. Whole-study results and caveats: Day 15 to 85 contracting clones showed balanced CD4/CD8; later expanders leaned CD4+. The CD4+ clones that contracted clustered mainly within CM and EM, and the CD8+ clones concentrated in EMRA.

This CDR3 contains 12 residues. V was cut by 4 bases and J by 2 bases, with 4 bases left in between. MiXCR was run by TCRdb on the 5' RACE reads, yielding one entry per CDR3 protein. The sample has approximately 99,000 distinct CDR3 sequences, roughly a sixth seen once. Sequencing input: PBMCs or a T cell subset sorted from them (not recorded which). The receptor was derived from a man younger than 30 who had mild COVID-19 (a few samples of this study predate the infection). Cell type and time point are not known. The V gene is TRBV12-3 or TRBV12-4, the J gene TRBJ2-3; no firm D call. CDR3 residues: CASSYVTDTQYF. CDR3 DNA sequence: TGTGCCAGCAGTTATGTCACAGATACGCAGTATTTT.